Listed below are T cell receptor beta chains from one sample, sequenced in a study of cytomegalovirus exposure and HLA in healthy donors. Repertoires were generated with immunoSEQ multiplex PCR, while TCRdb's copy carries only in-frame clones and drops some. The table records 100,000 to 150,000 clones, 75% to 85% of them present only once. Sequenced material: PBMCs. These receptors all come from a man aged 30-40 years in good health and CMV-seropositive. Each CDR3 is given with its conserved first and last residue. D genes are given only for firm matches. Some rows mark clone size as missing; the rest say once, few, many or name a class of expanded clone.

>TRBJ2-1|TRBV6-6|-|TRBD2
TGTGCCAGCAGTTATCCAGCGGGGGGGGAGAATGAGCAGTTCTTC
CASSYPAGGENEQFF
>TRBJ2-3|TRBV5-1|-|TRBD2
TGCGCCAGCAGCCCGGGACTAGCGGCAGATACGCAGTATTTT
CASSPGLAADTQYF
>TRBJ2-6|TRBV27|-|-
TGTGCCAGCAGTTTAAGGGGCAGGCCAAGCTCTGGGGCCAACGTCCTGACTTTC
CASSLRGRPSSGANVLTF
>TRBJ1-1|TRBV29-1|once|TRBD1
TGCAGCGTTGATCGGACAGGGGGCGATGGGGCTTTCTTT
CSVDRTGGDGAFF
>TRBJ2-7|TRBV28|-|-
TGTGCCAGCAGTTTCGGGTACGAGCAGTACTTC
CASSFGYEQYF
>TRBJ2-3|TRBV7-3|-|TRBD1
TGTGCCAGCAGCTTAACAGGGGGCGCCCGGGATACGCAGTATTTT
CASSLTGGARDTQYF
>TRBJ1-5|TRBV5-1|-|TRBD1
TGCGCCAGCAGCTTACAGGGGGCGAGGGACGAGCCCCAGCATTTT
CASSLQGARDEPQHF
>TRBJ1-5|TRBV6-5|-|-
TGTGCCAGCACCCCCGCCCGGGGAGGCAATCAGCCCCAGCATTTT
CASTPARGGNQPQHF
>TRBJ2-2|TRBV30|-|TRBD1
TGTGCCTGGAGCATACAGGGGGACACCGGGGAGCTGTTTTTT
CAWSIQGDTGELFF
>TRBJ2-2|TRBV5-5|-|TRBD2
TGTGCCAGCAGCCGGACTAGCGGGGGGGCCGGTGGGGAGCTGTTTTTT
CASSRTSGGAGGELFF
>TRBJ2-7|TRBV11-2|-|TRBD1
TGTGCCAGCAGCTTGGACAGGGACGAGCAGTACTTC
CASSLDRDEQYF
>TRBJ1-3|TRBV30|-|-
TGTGCCTGGAGTGTAGGGGCAGCTGGAAACACCATATATTTT
CAWSVGAAGNTIYF
>TRBJ2-2|TRBV6-5|-|TRBD2
TGTGCCAGCAGTTTCAGCGGGGGGGCCTTACGGGAGCTGTTTTTT
CASSFSGGALRELFF
>TRBJ1-1|TRBV11-1|-|-
TGTGCCACAGCACAGAAACGCAACACTGAAGCTTTCTTT
CATAQKRNTEAFF
>TRBJ1-1|TRBV6-6|medium-sized|-
TGTGCCAGCGTTACAGGCGCACGAACTATGAACACTGAAGCTTTCTTT
CASVTGARTMNTEAFF
>TRBJ2-7|TRBV2|-|TRBD1
TGTGCCAGCAGTGACCCTCGGGACAGGGATTCAGCCGAGCAGTACTTC
CASSDPRDRDSAEQYF
>TRBJ1-6|TRBV5-3|-|-
TGTGCCAGAAGCAACGACACGCTTACCTATAATTCACCCCTCCACTTT
CARSNDTLTYNSPLHF
>TRBJ1-2|TRBV7-8|-|-
TGTGCCAGCAGCTCCCCGACAGAACTGGGCTATGGCTACACCTTC
CASSSPTELGYGYTF
>TRBJ2-1|TRBV5-1|few|-
TGCGCCAGCAGTTCCCGGACTGGCAATGAGCAGTTCTTC
CASSSRTGNEQFF
>TRBJ1-1|TRBV13|-|-
TGTGCCAGCAGCTTAGGCCGCACTATAGCTAACACTGAAGCTTTCTTT
CASSLGRTIANTEAFF
>TRBJ2-1|TRBV30|-|TRBD1
TGTGCCTGGAGTACCGGACAGGGCGTTGAGCAGTTCTTC
CAWSTGQGVEQFF
>TRBJ1-6|TRBV6-1|-|-
TGTGCCAGCAGGACAGCCCATAATTCACCCCTCCACTTT
CASRTAHNSPLHF
>TRBJ2-3|TRBV4-2|-|TRBD1
TGTGCCAGCAGCCAAGAACAGGGGGCGGGAGGCACAGATACGCAGTATTTT
CASSQEQGAGGTDTQYF
>TRBJ1-2|TRBV5-8|-|TRBD1
TGTGCCAGCAGTACGGGACAGGGGAACTATGGCTACACCTTC
CASSTGQGNYGYTF
>TRBJ1-4|TRBV5-8|-|TRBD1
TGTGCCAGCAGACTTCGGTTCCAGGGGGCGTTTGAAAAACTGTTTTTT
CASRLRFQGAFEKLFF
>TRBJ2-3|TRBV27|once|-
TGTGCCAGCACCAAAAACCGAAATAGACTCTTCACAGATACGCAGTATTTT
CASTKNRNRLFTDTQYF
>TRBJ2-2|TRBV9|-|-
TGTGCCAGCAGCGTAGCTGGAGCTCTTGCCGGGGAGCTGTTTTTT
CASSVAGALAGELFF
>TRBJ2-7|TRBV7-6|-|TRBD1
TGTGCCAGCAGCTTTGGGACAGGGGGCAGCTACGAGCAGTACTTC
CASSFGTGGSYEQYF
>TRBJ1-3|TRBV27|-|-
TGTGCCAGCAGTTTATCAGCGCGCTCTGGAAACACCATATATTTT
CASSLSARSGNTIYF
>TRBJ2-3|TRBV5-1|once|TRBD2
TGCGCCAGCAGCTTCCCCGGGGGGGCCGGCACAGATACGCAGTATTTT
CASSFPGGAGTDTQYF
>TRBJ2-2|TRBV5-6|-|TRBD1
TGTGCCAGCAGTCGCGGGACAGGGCGGACCGGGGAGCTGTTTTTT
CASSRGTGRTGELFF
>TRBJ2-5|TRBV30|-|-
TGTGCCCTGGTCCCGTCGGGGAAGCTTGGAAGGGAGACCCAGTACTTC
CALVPSGKLGRETQYF
>TRBJ1-5|TRBV6-1|few|-
TGTGCCAGCAGTGAAGCGCTTTTCGGAGGGCAGCCCCAGCATTTT
CASSEALFGGQPQHF
>TRBJ2-4|TRBV6-1|-|-
TGTGCCAGCAGGCCGCAAACGGGATTAAACATTCAGTACTTC
CASRPQTGLNIQYF
>TRBJ1-2|TRBV2|-|TRBD1
TGTGCCAGCAGATGGACAGGGGTAGGCTACACCTTC
CASRWTGVGYTF
>TRBJ2-1|TRBV7-9|-|-
TGTTCCAGCCGTAGCAATGAGCAGTTCTTC
CSSRSNEQFF
>TRBJ1-2|TRBV13|-|-
TGTGCCAGCAGCTTAGGCCGAGGGGAGGGGGGCTACACCTTC
CASSLGRGEGGYTF
>TRBJ2-3|TRBV2|-|TRBD2
TGTGCCAGCAGGGGACTAGCGGGGGGGGAAGATACGCAGTATTTT
CASRGLAGGEDTQYF
>TRBJ1-6|TRBV19|-|-
TGTGCCAGTAGTATCTCGGGTAGGAGTGATTCACCCCTCCACTTT
CASSISGRSDSPLHF
>TRBJ2-7|TRBV7-9|-|-
TGTGCCAGCAGCTTAGTGGCGGCCTACGAGCAGTACTTC
CASSLVAAYEQYF
>TRBJ2-4|TRBV11-2|-|-
TGTGCCAGCAGCTTGGATGTGACAGGCACCATTCAGTACTTC
CASSLDVTGTIQYF
>TRBJ2-5|TRBV5-1|-|-
TGCGCCAGTAGCCGGGACTCCCCCCAAGAGACCCAGTACTTC
CASSRDSPQETQYF
>TRBJ1-5|TRBV30|-|TRBD1
TGTGCCTGGAGTGCCGGGACAGCAAGCAATCAGCCCCAGCATTTT
CAWSAGTASNQPQHF
>TRBJ2-5|TRBV4-1|-|-
TGCGCCAGCAGCCGGTACAGGGGGGGCGGGGAGACCCAGTACTTC
CASSRYRGGGETQYF
>TRBJ2-3|TRBV27|-|-
TGTGCCAGCACTCGAGGGTTGGGAGATACGCAGTATTTT
CASTRGLGDTQYF
>TRBJ2-7|TRBV5-1|-|-
TGCGCCAGCAGCTTGGAGGGGCCTTCCTACGAGCAGTACTTC
CASSLEGPSYEQYF
>TRBJ2-1|TRBV19|-|-
TGTGCCAGTAGTCGTGGGGGCCCCTACAATGAGCAGTTCTTC
CASSRGGPYNEQFF
>TRBJ2-7|TRBV15|-|TRBD1
TGTGCCACCAGCAGACCGGGACAGAGCTACGAGCAGTACTTC
CATSRPGQSYEQYF
>TRBJ2-3|TRBV9|-|TRBD2
TGTGCCAGCAGCGTGAATAATCGGGGGGGCCTCCCCTTTTCTAGCACAGATACGCAGTATTTT
CASSVNNRGGLPFSSTDTQYF
>TRBJ1-2|TRBV5-5|-|TRBD1
TGTGCCAGCAGCCCAGGGGGCTTCTATGGCTACACCTTC
CASSPGGFYGYTF
>TRBJ1-1|TRBV5-6|once|-
TGTGCCAGCAGCTTGGCCAACCAACCGGGCACTGAAGCTTTCTTT
CASSLANQPGTEAFF
>TRBJ1-1|TRBV6-1|-|TRBD1
TGTGCCAGCAGTGAATTCGGGACAGGGCTCAACACTGAAGCTTTCTTT
CASSEFGTGLNTEAFF
>TRBJ1-2|TRBV12-5|-|-
TGTGCTAGTGGTTTGGTACCGCCGCCAGGGGCGAACTATGGCTACACCTTC
CASGLVPPPGANYGYTF